This T cell receptor (beta chain) stems from a study of naive and memory T cell subsets. Study observations and caveats: Far more TCRs reportedly came from tuberculin skin test site biopsies. More TCRs at tuberculin sites were read as hypersensitivity T cell infiltration.

The treatment is: skin biopsy from PPD injection site in Mantoux-positive individual. The library had UMIs added by 3' ligation of an oligonucleotide to TCR cDNA. Biopsied sites were PPD injections in people with a positive Mantoux test. Input was about 1 to 1000 ng of DNase-treated total RNA without cell sorting. Four PCR rounds used nested alpha and beta constant region primers plus the SP2 primer. TCRdb reanalysed the UMI-ligation and nested PCR reads using MiXCR and keeps one entry per CDR3 protein. In the table there are fewer than 35,000 distinct CDR3 sequences, about 6.2% of which are singletons. In this sample, this clonotype turned up a few times. The antigen remains undetermined. Germline V gene sequence: CDR1 SGHNT, CDR2 YYREEE (reference sequence). This CDR3 spans 14 amino acids. V was trimmed by 0 bases and J by 4 bases, leaving 8 bases between them.

The sequence was collected from an adult in good health. This specimen was skin, taken from a tuberculin skin test site. The chain uses TRBV5-4 and TRBJ2-1, with unresolved D. The CDR3 loop reads CASSLAGRYNEQFF. The CDR3 DNA sequence: TGTGCCAGCAGCTTGGCGGGCCGTTACAATGAGCAGTTCTTC. The variable domain in full, with the rest retrieved from reference TRBV5-4 and TRBJ2-1, is ETGVTQSPTHLIKTRGQQVTLRCSSQSGHNTVSWYQQALGQGPQFIFQYYREEENGRGNFPPRFSGLQFPNYSSELNVNALELDDSALYLCASSLAGRYNEQFFGPGTRLTVL.